Detailed here is one T cell receptor (beta chain). Its antigen is not known. The entry originates in a study of vaccination effects on CD4 cells after COVID-19. Study at large: Early and late post-vaccination sampling was undertaken in a cohort of a few convalescent patients.

This CDR3 has 14 amino acids. Within the ViraFEST assay, antigen-specific CD4+ T cells underwent expansion with viral peptide pools prior to sequencing. Culturing for 10 days preceded CD4+ T cell isolation. This person caught SARS-CoV-2 sometime from March to December 2020, and PCR testing confirmed the infection. Participants received two doses of either the BNT162b2 or mRNA-1273 vaccine. The data were produced by immunoSEQ multiplex PCR, yet TCRdb's version contains in-frame clones alone and is incomplete. The table shows roughly 15,000 clones, with nearly 80% occurring only once. The gene calls are TRBV21-1 and TRBJ2-1; the DNA was not compared with TRBD1, the D call given in the table. TRBV21-1 is annotated as a pseudogene. Source: CD4+ T cells from PBMCs cultured with HCoV-NL63 spike peptides, taken after COVID-19 vaccination. The sequence came from a human donor who had a prior SARS-CoV-2 infection. The CDR3 region has the DNA TGTGCCAACCGACACCGCTACTCCTACAATGAGCAGTTCTTC. Its translation is CANRHRYSYNEQFF.